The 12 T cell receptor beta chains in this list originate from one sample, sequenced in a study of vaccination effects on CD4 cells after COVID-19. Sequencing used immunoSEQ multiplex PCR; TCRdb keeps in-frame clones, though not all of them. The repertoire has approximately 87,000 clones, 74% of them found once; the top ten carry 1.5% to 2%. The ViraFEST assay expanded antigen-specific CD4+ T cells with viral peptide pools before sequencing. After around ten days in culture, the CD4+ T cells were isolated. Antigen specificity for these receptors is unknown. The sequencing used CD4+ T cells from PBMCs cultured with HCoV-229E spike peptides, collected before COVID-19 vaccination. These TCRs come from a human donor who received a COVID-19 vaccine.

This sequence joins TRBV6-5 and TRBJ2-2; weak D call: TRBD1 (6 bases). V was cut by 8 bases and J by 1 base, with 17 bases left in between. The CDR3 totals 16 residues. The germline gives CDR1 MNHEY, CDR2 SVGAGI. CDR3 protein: CASAYSQGLNTGELFF. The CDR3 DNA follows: TGTGCCAGCGCTTACTCTCAGGGGTTGAACACCGGGGAGCTGTTTTTT.

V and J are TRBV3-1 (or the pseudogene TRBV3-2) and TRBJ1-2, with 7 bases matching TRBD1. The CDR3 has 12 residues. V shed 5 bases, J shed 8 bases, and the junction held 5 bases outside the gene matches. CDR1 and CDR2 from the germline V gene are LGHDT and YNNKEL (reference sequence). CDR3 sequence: CASSSGTVGYTF. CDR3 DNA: TGTGCCAGCAGCTCCGGGACAGTAGGCTACACCTTC.

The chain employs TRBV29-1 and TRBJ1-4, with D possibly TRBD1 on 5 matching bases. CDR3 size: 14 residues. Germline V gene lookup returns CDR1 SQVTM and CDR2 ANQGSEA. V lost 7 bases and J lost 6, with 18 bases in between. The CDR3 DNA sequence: TGCAGCGCTAGGCGGGGGGGAATATATGAAAAACTGTTTTTT. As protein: CSARRGGIYEKLFF.

This CDR3 reads CASSFSDRGGNYGYTF. CDR3 DNA sequence: TGTGCCAGCAGTTTCTCGGATCGGGGGGGGAACTATGGCTACACCTTC. The V and J genes are TRBV6-5 and TRBJ1-2; D may be TRBD1 (5 bases). V lost 4 bases, J lost 2 bases, and 17 bases lay in between. This CDR3 contains 16 residues. From germline, CDR1 is MNHEY and CDR2 SVGAGI.

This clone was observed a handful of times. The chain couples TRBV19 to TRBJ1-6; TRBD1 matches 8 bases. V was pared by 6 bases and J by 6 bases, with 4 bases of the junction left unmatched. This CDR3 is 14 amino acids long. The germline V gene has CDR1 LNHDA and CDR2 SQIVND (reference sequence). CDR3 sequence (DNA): TGTGCCAGTAGCGACAGGGGCGCTAATTCACCCCTCCACTTT. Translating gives CASSDRGANSPLHF.

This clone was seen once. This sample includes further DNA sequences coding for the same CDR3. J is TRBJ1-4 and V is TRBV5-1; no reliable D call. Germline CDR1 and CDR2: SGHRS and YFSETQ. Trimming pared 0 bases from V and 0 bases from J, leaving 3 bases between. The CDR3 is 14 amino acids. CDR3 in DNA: TGCGCCAGCAGCTTGGGTGCAACTAATGAAAAACTGTTTTTT. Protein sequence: CASSLGATNEKLFF.

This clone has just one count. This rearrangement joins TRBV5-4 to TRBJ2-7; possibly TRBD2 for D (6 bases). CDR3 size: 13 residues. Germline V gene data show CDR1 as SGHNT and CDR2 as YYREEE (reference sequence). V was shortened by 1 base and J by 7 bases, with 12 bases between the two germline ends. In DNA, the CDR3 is TGTGCCAGCAGCTTGTTAACGGGAGCTGAGCAGTACGTC. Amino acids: CASSLLTGAEQYV.

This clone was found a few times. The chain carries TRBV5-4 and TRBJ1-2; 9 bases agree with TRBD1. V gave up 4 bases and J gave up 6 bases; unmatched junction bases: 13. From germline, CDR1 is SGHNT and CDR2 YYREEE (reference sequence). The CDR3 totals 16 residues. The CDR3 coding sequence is TGTGCCAGCAGCAGTCCACAGGGGGCTGTATTTAATGGCTACACCTTC. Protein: CASSSPQGAVFNGYTF.

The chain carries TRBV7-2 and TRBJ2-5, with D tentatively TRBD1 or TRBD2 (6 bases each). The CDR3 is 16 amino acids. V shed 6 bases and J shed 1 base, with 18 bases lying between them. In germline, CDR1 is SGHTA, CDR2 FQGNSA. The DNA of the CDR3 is TGTGCCAGCAGTCGGAGGGGGGCGTCGCTCCAAGAGACCCAGTACTTC. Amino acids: CASSRRGASLQETQYF.

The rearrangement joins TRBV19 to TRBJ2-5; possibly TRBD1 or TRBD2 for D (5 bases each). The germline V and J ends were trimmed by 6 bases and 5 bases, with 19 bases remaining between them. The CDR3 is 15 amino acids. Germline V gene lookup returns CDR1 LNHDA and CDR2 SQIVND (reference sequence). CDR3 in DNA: TGTGCCAGTAGCCCCGGGGCACGAAATGGGGAGACCCAGTACTTC. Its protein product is CASSPGARNGETQYF.

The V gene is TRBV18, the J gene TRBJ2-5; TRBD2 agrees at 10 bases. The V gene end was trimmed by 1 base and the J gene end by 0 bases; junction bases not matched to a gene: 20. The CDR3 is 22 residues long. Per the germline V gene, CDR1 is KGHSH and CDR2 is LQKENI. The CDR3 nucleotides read TGTGCCAGCTCACCACTCATAAGAACCCCGATAGCGGGGGGTCTCCACCAAGAGACCCAGTACTTC. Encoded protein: CASSPLIRTPIAGGLHQETQYF.

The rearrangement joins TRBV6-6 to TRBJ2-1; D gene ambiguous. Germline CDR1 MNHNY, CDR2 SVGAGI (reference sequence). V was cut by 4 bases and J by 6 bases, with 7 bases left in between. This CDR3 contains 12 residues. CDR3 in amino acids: CASSFQVNEQFF. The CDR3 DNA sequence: TGTGCCAGCAGTTTCCAGGTCAATGAGCAGTTCTTC.